Sequencing of this TCR beta chain was carried out in a study of cytomegalovirus exposure and HLA in healthy donors. Study-wide points: Listed as cytomegalovirus-associated were 150 to 200 TCR beta chains. By a later analysis, the bulk of CMV-associated TCR beta chains appeared HLA-restricted. The study assumed roughly uniform donor sequencing depth for presence/absence analyses.

Germline lookup yields CDR1 SNHLY and CDR2 FYNNEI. The CDR3 is 14 amino acids. V shed 6 bases and J shed 10 bases, with 16 bases lying between them. This clone turned up a few times. Its antigen is as yet unknown. The PCR ran on 60 Vbeta and 13 Jbeta primers. Sequencing used immunoSEQ multiplex PCR; TCRdb keeps in-frame clones, though not all of them. Here the sample spans roughly 83,000 clones, about 77% being singletons. The chain carries TRBV2 and TRBJ1-6; D is possibly TRBD1 (6 bases). Sequencing was carried out using PBMCs. The TCR was taken from a man aged 55 to 70 in good health and CMV-seronegative. The CDR3 DNA follows: TGTGCCAGCAGATCCGGGACACTTAACTCACCCCTCCACTTT. Its translation: CASRSGTLNSPLHF. The full variable domain, completed using reference TRBV2 and TRBJ1-6, is EPEVTQTPSHQVTQMGQEVILRCVPISNHLYFYWYRQILGQKVEFLVSFYNNEISEKSEIFDDQFSVERPDGSNFTLKIRSTKLEDSAMYFCASRSGTLNSPLHFGNGTRLTVT.